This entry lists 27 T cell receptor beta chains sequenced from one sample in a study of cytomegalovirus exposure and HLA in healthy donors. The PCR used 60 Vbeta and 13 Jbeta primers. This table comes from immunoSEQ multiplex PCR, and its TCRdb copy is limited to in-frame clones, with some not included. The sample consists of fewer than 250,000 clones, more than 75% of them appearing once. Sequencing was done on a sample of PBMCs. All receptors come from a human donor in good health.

The DNA for the CDR3 is TGCGCCAGCAGCTTGGTGGGAGGGGGAAAAGATACGCAGTATTTT. Its protein product is CASSLVGGGKDTQYF. The rearrangement uses TRBV5-1 and TRBJ2-3; weak D call: TRBD2 (7 bases). The germline V gene encodes CDR1 SGHRS and CDR2 YFSETQ. V was trimmed by 0 bases and J by 5 bases, leaving 13 bases between them. The CDR3 spans 15 residues.

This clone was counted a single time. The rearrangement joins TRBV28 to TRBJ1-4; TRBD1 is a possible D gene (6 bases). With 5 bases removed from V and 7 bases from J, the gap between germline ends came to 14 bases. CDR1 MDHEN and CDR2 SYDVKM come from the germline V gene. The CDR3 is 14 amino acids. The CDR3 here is CASSNTGFGEKLFF. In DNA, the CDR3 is TGTGCCAGCAGTAATACAGGGTTTGGTGAAAAACTGTTTTTT.

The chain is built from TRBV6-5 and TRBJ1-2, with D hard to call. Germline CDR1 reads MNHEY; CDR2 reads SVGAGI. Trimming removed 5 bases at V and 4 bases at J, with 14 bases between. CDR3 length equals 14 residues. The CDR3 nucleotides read TGTGCCAGCAGTCCCCTGGGCGCGAGCTATGGCTACACCTTC. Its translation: CASSPLGASYGYTF.

This CDR3 is CASSLQIYEQYF. As DNA, the CDR3 is TGTGCCAGCAGTCTACAGATATACGAGCAGTACTTC. The chain combines TRBV28 with TRBJ2-7; D remains unclear. This CDR3 has 12 amino acids. With 5 bases removed from V and 4 bases from J, the gap between germline ends came to 9 bases. Germline V gene lookup returns CDR1 MDHEN and CDR2 SYDVKM.

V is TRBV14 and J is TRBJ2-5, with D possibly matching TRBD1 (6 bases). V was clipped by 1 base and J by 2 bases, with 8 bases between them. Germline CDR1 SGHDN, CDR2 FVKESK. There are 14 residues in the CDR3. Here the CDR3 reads CASSQVRGQETQYF. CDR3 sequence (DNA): TGTGCCAGCAGCCAAGTTAGGGGGCAAGAGACCCAGTACTTC.

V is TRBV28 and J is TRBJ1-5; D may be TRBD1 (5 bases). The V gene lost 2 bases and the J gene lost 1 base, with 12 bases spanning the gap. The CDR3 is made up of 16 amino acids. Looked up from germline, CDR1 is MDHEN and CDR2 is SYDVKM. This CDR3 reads CASSLLGGASNQPQHF. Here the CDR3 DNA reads TGTGCCAGCAGTTTACTTGGTGGGGCGAGCAATCAGCCCCAGCATTTT.

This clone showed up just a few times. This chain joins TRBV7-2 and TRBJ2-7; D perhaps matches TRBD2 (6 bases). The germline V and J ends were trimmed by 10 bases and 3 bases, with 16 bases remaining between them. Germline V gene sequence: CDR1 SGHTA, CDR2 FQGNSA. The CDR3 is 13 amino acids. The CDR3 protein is CATRAGGVYEQYF. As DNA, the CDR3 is TGTGCCACTAGGGCGGGCGGGGTCTACGAGCAGTACTTC.

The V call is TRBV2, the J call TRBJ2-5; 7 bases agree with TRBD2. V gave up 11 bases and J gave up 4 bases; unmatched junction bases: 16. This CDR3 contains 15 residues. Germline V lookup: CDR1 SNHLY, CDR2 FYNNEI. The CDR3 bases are TGTGCCGGAAGGTCGGGACTACCGGGGGGAGAGACCCAGTACTTC. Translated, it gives CAGRSGLPGGETQYF.

CDR3 DNA: TGTGCCTGGACTAGCCGGACTAGCGGGAGGGCCCTCTACTACGAGCAGTACTTC. It specifies CAWTSRTSGRALYYEQYF. V usage is TRBV30 and J usage is TRBJ2-7; 15 bases are a match to TRBD2. Germline CDR1 and CDR2: GTSNPN and SVGIG (reference sequence). The CDR3 is 18 amino acids. J gave up 3 bases and V 4 bases, and 13 bases lay outside the gene matches.

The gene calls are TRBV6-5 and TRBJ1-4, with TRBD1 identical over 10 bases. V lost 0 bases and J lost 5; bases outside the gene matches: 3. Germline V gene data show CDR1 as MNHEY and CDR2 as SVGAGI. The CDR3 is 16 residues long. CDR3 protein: CASSYSDRGRNEKLFF. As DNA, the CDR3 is TGTGCCAGCAGTTACTCCGACAGGGGGCGAAATGAAAAACTGTTTTTT.

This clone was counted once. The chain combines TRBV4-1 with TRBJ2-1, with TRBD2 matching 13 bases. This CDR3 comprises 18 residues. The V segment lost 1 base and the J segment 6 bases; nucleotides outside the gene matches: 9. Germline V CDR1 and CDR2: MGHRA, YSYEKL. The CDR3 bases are TGCGCCAGCAGCCAAGTCAGGTCCCGGACTAGCGGGGGCAATGAGCAGTTCTTC. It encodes CASSQVRSRTSGGNEQFF.

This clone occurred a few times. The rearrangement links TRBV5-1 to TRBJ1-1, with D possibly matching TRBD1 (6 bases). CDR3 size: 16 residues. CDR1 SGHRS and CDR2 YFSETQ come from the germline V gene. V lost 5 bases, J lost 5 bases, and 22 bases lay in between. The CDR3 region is CASRSLPPGVETEAFF. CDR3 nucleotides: TGCGCCAGCAGAAGCCTACCCCCAGGGGTGGAGACTGAAGCTTTCTTT.

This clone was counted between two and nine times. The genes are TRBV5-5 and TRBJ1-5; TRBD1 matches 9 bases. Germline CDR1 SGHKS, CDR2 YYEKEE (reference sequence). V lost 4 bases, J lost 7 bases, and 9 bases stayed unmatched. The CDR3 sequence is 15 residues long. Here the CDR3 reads CASSALTGGEQPQHF. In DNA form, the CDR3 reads TGTGCCAGCAGCGCCCTGACAGGGGGAGAACAGCCCCAGCATTTT.

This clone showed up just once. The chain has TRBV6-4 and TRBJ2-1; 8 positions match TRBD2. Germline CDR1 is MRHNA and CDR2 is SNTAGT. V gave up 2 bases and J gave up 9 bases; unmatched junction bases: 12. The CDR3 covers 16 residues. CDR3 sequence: CASSDTIQREYGEQFF. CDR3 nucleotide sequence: TGTGCCAGCAGTGACACTATTCAGCGGGAGTATGGTGAGCAGTTCTTC.

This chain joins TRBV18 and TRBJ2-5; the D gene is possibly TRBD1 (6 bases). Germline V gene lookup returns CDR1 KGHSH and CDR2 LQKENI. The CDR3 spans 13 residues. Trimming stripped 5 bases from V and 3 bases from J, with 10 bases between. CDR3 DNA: TGTGCCAGCTCATCCGGGACAAAAGAGACCCAGTACTTC. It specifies CASSSGTKETQYF.

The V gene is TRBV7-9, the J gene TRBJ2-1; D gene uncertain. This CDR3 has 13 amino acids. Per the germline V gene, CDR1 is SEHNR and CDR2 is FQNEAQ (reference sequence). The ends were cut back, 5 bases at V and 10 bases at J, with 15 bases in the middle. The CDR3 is CASSPSLLEEQFF. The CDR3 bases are TGTGCCAGCAGCCCATCTCTCTTAGAAGAGCAGTTCTTC.

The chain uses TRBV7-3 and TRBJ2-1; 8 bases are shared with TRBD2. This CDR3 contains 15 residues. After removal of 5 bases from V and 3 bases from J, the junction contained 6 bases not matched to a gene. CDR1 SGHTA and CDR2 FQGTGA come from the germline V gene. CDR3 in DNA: TGTGCCAGCAGCCCGATAGCGGGAAACTACAATGAGCAGTTCTTC. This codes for CASSPIAGNYNEQFF.

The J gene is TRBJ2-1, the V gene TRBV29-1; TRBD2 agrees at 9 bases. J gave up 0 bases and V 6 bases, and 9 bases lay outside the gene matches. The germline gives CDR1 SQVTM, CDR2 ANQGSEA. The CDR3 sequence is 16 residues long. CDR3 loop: CSVAGGGPSSYNEQFF. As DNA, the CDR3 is TGCAGCGTCGCGGGGGGGGGTCCGAGCTCCTACAATGAGCAGTTCTTC.

CDR3 amino acids: CASSLEQRGSNQPQHF. CDR3 nucleotide sequence: TGTGCCAGCAGCTTAGAACAACGTGGTAGCAATCAGCCCCAGCATTTT. This rearrangement joins TRBV7-8 to TRBJ1-5; no clear D gene. Germline V CDR1 and CDR2: SGHVS, FQNEAQ. Between the trimmed V and J ends, which lost 1 base and 0 bases, there was a span of 10 bases. The CDR3 runs to 16 residues.

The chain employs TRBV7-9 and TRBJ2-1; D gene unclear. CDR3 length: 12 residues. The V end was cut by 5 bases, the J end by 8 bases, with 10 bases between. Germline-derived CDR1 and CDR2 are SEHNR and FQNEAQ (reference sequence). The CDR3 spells CASSLSVHEQFF. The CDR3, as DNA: TGTGCCAGCAGCCTATCCGTCCATGAGCAGTTCTTC.

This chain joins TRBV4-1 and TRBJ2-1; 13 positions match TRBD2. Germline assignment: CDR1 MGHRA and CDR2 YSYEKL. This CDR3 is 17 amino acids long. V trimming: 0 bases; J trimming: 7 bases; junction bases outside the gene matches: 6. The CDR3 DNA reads TGCGCCAGCAGCCAAGAAGAAAGGACTAGCGGGAGAAATGAGCAGTTCTTC. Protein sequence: CASSQEERTSGRNEQFF.

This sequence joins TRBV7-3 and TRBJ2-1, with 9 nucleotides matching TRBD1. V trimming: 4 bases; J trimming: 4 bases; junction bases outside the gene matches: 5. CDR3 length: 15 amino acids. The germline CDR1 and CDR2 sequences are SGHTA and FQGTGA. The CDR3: CASSSTGTGYNEQFF. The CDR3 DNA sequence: TGTGCCAGCAGCTCTACCGGGACAGGGTACAATGAGCAGTTCTTC.

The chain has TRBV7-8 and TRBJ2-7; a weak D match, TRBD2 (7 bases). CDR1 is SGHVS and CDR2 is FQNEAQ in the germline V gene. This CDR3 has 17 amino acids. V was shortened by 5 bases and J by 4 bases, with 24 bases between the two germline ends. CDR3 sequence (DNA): TGTGCCAGCAGCCTCGGGGAGGGGGGCGCGTTTTGGTACGAGCAGTACTTC. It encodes CASSLGEGGAFWYEQYF.

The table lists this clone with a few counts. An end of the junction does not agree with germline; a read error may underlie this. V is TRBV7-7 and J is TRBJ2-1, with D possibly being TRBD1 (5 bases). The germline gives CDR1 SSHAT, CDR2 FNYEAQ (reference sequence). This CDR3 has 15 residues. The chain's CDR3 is CASSLGPTDYNEQFF. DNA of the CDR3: TGTGCTAGCAGCTTAGGGCCGACAGACTACAATGAGCAGTTCTTC.

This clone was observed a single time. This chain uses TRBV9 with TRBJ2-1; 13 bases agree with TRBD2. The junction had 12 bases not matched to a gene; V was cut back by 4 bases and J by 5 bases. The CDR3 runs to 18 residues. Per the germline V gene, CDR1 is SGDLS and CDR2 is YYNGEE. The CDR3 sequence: CASSSGLAGASKDNEQFF. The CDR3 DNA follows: TGTGCCAGCAGCTCCGGACTAGCGGGAGCCTCGAAGGACAATGAGCAGTTCTTC.

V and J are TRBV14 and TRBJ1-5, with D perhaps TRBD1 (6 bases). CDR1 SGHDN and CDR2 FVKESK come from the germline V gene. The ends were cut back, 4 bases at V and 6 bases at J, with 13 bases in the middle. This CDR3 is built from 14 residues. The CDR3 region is CASSLRGTGQPQHF. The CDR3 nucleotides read TGTGCCAGCAGCCTCAGGGGTACGGGTCAGCCCCAGCATTTT.

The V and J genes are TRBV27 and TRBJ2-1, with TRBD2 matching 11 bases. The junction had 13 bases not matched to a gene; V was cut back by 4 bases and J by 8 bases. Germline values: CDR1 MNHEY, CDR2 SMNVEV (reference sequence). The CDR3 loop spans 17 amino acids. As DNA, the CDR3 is TGTGCCAGCAGTTCCGGGACTAGCGGAAGTGTCGTCCATGAGCAGTTCTTC. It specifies CASSSGTSGSVVHEQFF.